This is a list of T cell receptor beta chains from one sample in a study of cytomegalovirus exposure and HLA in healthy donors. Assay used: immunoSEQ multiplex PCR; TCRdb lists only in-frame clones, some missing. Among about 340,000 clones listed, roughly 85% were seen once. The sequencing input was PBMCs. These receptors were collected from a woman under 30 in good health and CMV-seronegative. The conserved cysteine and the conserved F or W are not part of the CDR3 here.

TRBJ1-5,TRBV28,ASSLPDRVSNQPQH
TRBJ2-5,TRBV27,ASSLNGDFQETQY
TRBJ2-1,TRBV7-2,ASSPTRGLEGF
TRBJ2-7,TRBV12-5,ASGQGVAGVHEQY
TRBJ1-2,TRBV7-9,ATIRGAYGYT
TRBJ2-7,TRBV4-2,ASSQLSGTGDYFSYEQY
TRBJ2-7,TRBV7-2,ASSSTMSYEQY
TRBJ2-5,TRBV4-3,ASSQGVADNQETQY
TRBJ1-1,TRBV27,ASSLEGITEAF
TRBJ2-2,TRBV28,ASSFSTGELF
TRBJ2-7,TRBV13,ASSLGGLAGEQY
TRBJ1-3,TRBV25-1,ASSEGVRGLGNTIY
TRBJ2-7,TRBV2,ASSGPSGRAVKEQY
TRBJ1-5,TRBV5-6,ASSLTGVSNQPQH
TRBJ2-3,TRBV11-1,ASSLEGGRAGTQY
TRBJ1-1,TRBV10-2,ASTDSLNTEAF
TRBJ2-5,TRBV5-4,ASSLIEETQY
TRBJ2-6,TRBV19,ASTPMSSGANVLT
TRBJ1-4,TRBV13,ASSNWTGGNEKLF
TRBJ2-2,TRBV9,ASSAPRGSSTGELF
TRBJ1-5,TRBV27,ASSLVARQGDNQPQH
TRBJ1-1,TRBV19,ASNHRENTEAF
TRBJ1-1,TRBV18,ASSPSTALTEAF
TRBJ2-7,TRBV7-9,ASSFSAREEQY
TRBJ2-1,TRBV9,ASSVGTIGNEQF
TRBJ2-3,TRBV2,ADGTSGDTQY
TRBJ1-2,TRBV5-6,ASSLMGGGYT
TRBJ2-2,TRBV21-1,ASSKRPGLAHTGELF
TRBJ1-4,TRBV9,ASSVGTAGEKLF
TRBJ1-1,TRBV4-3,ASSQGTGIGTEAF
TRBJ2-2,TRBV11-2,ASSRREAGELF
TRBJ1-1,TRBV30,AWSKGGGTEAF
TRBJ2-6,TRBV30,AWSRGTGVFGANVLT
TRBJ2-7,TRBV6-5,ASSYAGQGIEQY
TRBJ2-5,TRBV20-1,TGRYQETQY